This T cell receptor (beta chain) was recovered during a study of shared clonotypes between healthy human individuals. Overall study context: Per donor, three plates held CD4 naive cells, three held CD4 memory, two held CD8 naive and one held CD8 memory.

The study ran the assay at deep level. This table comes from immunoSEQ multiplex PCR, and its TCRdb copy is limited to in-frame clones, with some not included. The sample records 760,000 or so clones, just over 95% being singletons. Of note for this clone: What it binds is unknown.

Naive CD8 populations comprised CD45RO-negative cells positively selected for CCR7, excluding terminally differentiated effector memory CD45RA+ cells. All donors were Caucasian adults living in Nashville, Tennessee. Study results and caveats: Clonotypes which were not shared had lower generation probabilities than clonotypes that all four donors shared.

Material: naive CD8+ T cells sorted from blood. This TCR came from a man aged 25 to 40 in good health.

The CDR3 loop is CSVNRKSYEQYF. The DNA for the CDR3 is TGCAGCGTCAATAGGAAAAGCTACGAGCAGTACTTC. V gene TRBV29-1 combines with J gene TRBJ2-7; D not certain. V was cut by 6 bases and J by 3 bases, with 12 bases left in between. The CDR3 sequence is 12 residues long. From germline, CDR1 is SQVTM and CDR2 ANQGSEA.